Shown below are 5 T cell receptor beta chains from a single sample sequenced in a study of blood T cells in healthy people across ages. A second PCR, run for roughly 7 to 11 cycles, used a sample-barcoded 5' primer plus a J-beta primer mix. TCRdb redid the calling of the 5' RACE reads with MiXCR, one entry per CDR3 protein. The sample lists hundreds of thousands of distinct CDR3 sequences, approximately 25% occurring once. The data also belong to a second study, concerning T cells of mothers and their children.

Source material: blood. The source of these receptors is a boy younger than 18 in good health.

This chain uses TRBV20-1 with TRBJ1-1; 9 bases line up with TRBD1. Germline V CDR1 and CDR2: DFQATT, SNEGSKA (reference sequence). The junction had 7 bases not matched to a gene; V was cut back by 3 bases and J by 5 bases. The CDR3 runs to 14 residues. In DNA form, the CDR3 reads TGCAGTGCTAGTTCCCCCGGACAGGGGACTGAAGCTTTCTTT. Residues: CSASSPGQGTEAFF.

This clonotype was seen more than once but under ten times. The CDR3 loop reads CASSSAGTDTQYF. CDR3 DNA sequence: TGTGCCAGCAGCTCAGCAGGCACAGATACGCAGTATTTT. This chain uses TRBV7-3 with TRBJ2-3; no definite D call. CDR1 is SGHTA and CDR2 is FQGTGA in the germline V gene. V shed 4 bases and J shed 1 base, with 6 bases lying between them. This CDR3 is built from 13 residues. Complete variable domain (other parts from reference TRBV7-3 and TRBJ2-3): GAGVSQTPSNKVTEKGKYVELRCDPISGHTALYWYRQSLGQGPEFLIYFQGTGAADDSGLPNDRFFAVRPEGSVSTLKIQRTERGDSAVYLCASSSAGTDTQYFGPGTRLTVL.

CDR3 coding DNA: TGTGCCAGCAGTCAGGGGGCTAAGAGAGGCTCCTACAATGAGCAGTTCTTC. Its protein is CASSQGAKRGSYNEQFF. The chain recombines TRBV27 with TRBJ2-1, with 8 bases matching TRBD1. Germline V CDR1 and CDR2: MNHEY, SMNVEV (reference sequence). With 5 bases clipped from V and 0 bases from J, the junction kept 9 bases outside the gene matches. The CDR3 length is 17 residues.

This clonotype turned up a few times. V usage is TRBV5-1 and J usage is TRBJ1-1; weak D call: TRBD1 (6 bases). Germline V gives CDR1 SGHRS, CDR2 YFSETQ. This CDR3 has 13 residues. V lost 4 bases and J lost 8, with 15 bases in between. CDR3 residues: CASSGMDRLEAFF. The CDR3 DNA reads as TGCGCCAGCAGCGGAATGGACAGACTAGAAGCTTTCTTT.

This clonotype was seen more than once but under ten times. For the CDR3, the DNA is TGCAGCGTTGAAGACCAAACTGCCCCTGGAGCAACTAGCTCCTACAATGAGCAGTTCTTC. This sequence encodes CSVEDQTAPGATSSYNEQFF. The chain has TRBV29-1 and TRBJ2-1, with D possibly being TRBD2 (5 bases). The length of the CDR3 is 20 residues. V lost 0 bases and J 0 bases, leaving 24 bases between the germline ends. Germline CDR1 reads SQVTM; CDR2 reads ANQGSEA.